These 4 T cell receptor beta chains were sequenced from one sample in a study of regulatory T cells in long-lasting Graves disease. As to time point: newly diagnosed GD, antithyroid drugs for less than 3 months. Researchers made the TCR library from RNA that was extracted from PBMCs. With iRepertoire HTBI primers and Arm-PCR of CDR3 regions, TCR beta libraries were built. TCRdb reprocessed the multiplex PCR reads via MiXCR and lists one record per CDR3 protein. The sample comprises 400,000 to 500,000 distinct CDR3 sequences, around 15% of which are singletons, and approximately 15% rests with the top ten. The same data also contributed to another study, on T cells in Graves' hyperthyroidism and ophthalmopathy.

Sequenced material: peripheral blood mononuclear cells (PBMCs), taken at new diagnosis, from a patient treated with antithyroid drugs. The receptors were sampled from a woman aged 45-65 years with Graves disease.

Comment on this clonotype: A clone one base away is much larger, so this may be a read error. The chain combines TRBV27 with TRBJ2-3, with 9 positions matching TRBD2. The CDR3 consists of 17 residues. Germline CDR1 MNHEY, CDR2 SMNVEV (reference sequence). The CDR3 here is CASSSRRASGMADMQYF. CDR3 sequence (DNA): TGTGCCAGCAGTTCCCGCCGGGCTAGCGGGATGGCAGATATGCAGTATTTT.

The chain links TRBV14 to TRBJ2-5; D perhaps matches TRBD2 (5 bases). The CDR3 length is 15 residues. The germline gives CDR1 SGHDN, CDR2 FVKESK. Trimming cost V 0 bases and J 0 bases, with 8 bases left between them. The CDR3 DNA reads TGTGCCAGCAGCCAAGATCGAGGGTACCAAGAGACCCAGTACTTC. Amino acid sequence: CASSQDRGYQETQYF.

This clonotype was counted at least ten times. V gene TRBV30 combines with J gene TRBJ1-4; 10 bases are shared with TRBD1. This CDR3 has 15 amino acids. The ends lost 3 bases at V and 8 bases at J; junction bases unmatched: 9. Germline V gene data show CDR1 as GTSNPN and CDR2 as SVGIG (reference sequence). In DNA form, the CDR3 reads TGTGCCTGGAGCCGAATGGGACAGGGGATAGAAAAACTGTTTTTT. Protein product: CAWSRMGQGIEKLFF.

This clonotype showed up many times. This chain joins TRBV2 and TRBJ2-2; D possibly uses TRBD1 or TRBD2 (7 bases each). Germline lookup yields CDR1 SNHLY and CDR2 FYNNEI. There are 14 residues in the CDR3. Trimming shortened V by 6 bases and J by 4 bases, and 12 bases separated the two germline ends. CDR3 residues: CASRGEGATGELFF. CDR3 DNA: TGTGCCAGCAGGGGGGAGGGGGCCACCGGGGAGCTGTTTTTT.